Listed below are T cell receptor beta chains from one sample, sequenced in a study of neoadjuvant anti-PD-1 for oral cavity cancer. Here immunoSEQ multiplex PCR was the method, and the copy in TCRdb shows in-frame clones only, minus some. The sample carries 60,000 to 75,000 clones, 70% to 85% recorded once. The input for sequencing was PBMCs, taken before nivolumab (anti-PD-1) treatment. Receptors were obtained from a person between 35 and 79 years old with oral cavity squamous cell carcinoma. Both conserved end residues are part of each CDR3. Clone size is shown for a subset of rows, as once, few, many or a class of expanded clone.

v_gene	j_gene	abundance	CDR3aa
TRBV18	TRBJ1-2	-	CASSPWPQGYYGYTF
TRBV5-1	TRBJ1-1	-	CASHLIQGKAFF
TRBV4-2	TRBJ1-2	-	CASSQRQAGGYTF
TRBV19	TRBJ2-5	-	CASSIAAGATQETQYF
TRBV30	TRBJ2-3	once	CAWSVQADTQYF
TRBV5-1	TRBJ2-2	-	CASSLPGTGGSGELFF
TRBV6-5	TRBJ1-6	-	CASSYRGADSPLHF
TRBV7-3	TRBJ2-1	-	CASSLRAGLAGVDEQFF
TRBV7-9	TRBJ2-1	-	CASSIRTGGSYNEQFF
TRBV6-6	TRBJ1-1	-	CASSSNAGYTEAFF
TRBV5-1	TRBJ1-5	-	CASRQGLNNNQPQHF
TRBV27	TRBJ2-5	-	CASSTRQGWETQYF
TRBV5-1	TRBJ2-3	-	CASSLPGTSGRTDTQYF
TRBV9	TRBJ2-5	-	CASSAGTSQETQYF
TRBV11-2	TRBJ2-5	-	CASSLGPRLAGGLQETQYF
TRBV18	TRBJ2-1	few	CASSSDRIFAFF
TRBV12-5	TRBJ1-1	-	CASGLRRDTEAFF
TRBV27	TRBJ2-7	many	CASSSRDRGIYEQYF
TRBV7-3	TRBJ1-1	-	CASSLGTGNTEAFF
TRBV5-8	TRBJ2-1	-	CASGTSGYNEQFF
TRBV7-9	TRBJ1-6	-	CASSPQGSNNSPLHF
TRBV5-1	TRBJ1-2	-	CASSLSGRGRVLYGYTF
TRBV28	TRBJ2-7	few	CASSFTLQGLTYEQYF
TRBV28	TRBJ1-1	-	CASSSMEGFTEAFF
TRBV18	TRBJ2-7	-	CASSPLQGRAYEQYF
TRBV4-1	TRBJ1-2	few	CASSQAGTGSNYGYTF
TRBV5-1	TRBJ2-5	-	CASSLRNEETQYF
TRBV30	TRBJ1-1	-	CAGDRGLAFF
TRBV10-2	TRBJ1-5	-	CASSESRGREEATPYYSNQPQHF
TRBV6-1	TRBJ2-2	once	CASSPLAANTGELFF
TRBV7-6	TRBJ1-2	-	CASSLVGQGANGYTF
TRBV30	TRBJ2-1	once	CAWSRRALHNEQFF
TRBV6-6	TRBJ2-6	-	CASRTGGAGGANVLTF
TRBV18	TRBJ2-2	-	CASTSGTGVSGELFF
TRBV15	TRBJ1-5	-	CATSLRTGAQPQHF
TRBV2	TRBJ2-2	-	CASRTGGASGELFF
TRBV29-1	TRBJ1-1	large	CSVGTGGYTEAFF
TRBV4-2	TRBJ1-1	once	CASSQESNEDTEAFF
TRBV5-4	TRBJ2-3	-	CASSSTSGRAVDTQYF
TRBV5-4	TRBJ2-2	-	CASSLRERVPGELFF
TRBV30	TRBJ1-1	-	CAWSVRGVAEAFF
TRBV2	TRBJ2-4	-	CASSEGGRAYLAKNIQYF
TRBV4-1	TRBJ1-5	few	CASSSQFGRGHYSNQPQHF
TRBV19	TRBJ2-3	-	CATHTGASTDTQYF